This T cell receptor (beta chain) came from a study of T cell responses to AZD1222 COVID-19 vaccine. Overall study findings and caveats: CD4 TCRs covered the whole spike, strongest at regions 160-218 and 743-854. Close to half of all spike-specific TCRs reportedly target regions of the variants that are unmutated.

This clone appeared once. Antigen specificity is unknown. The protocol was immunoSEQ multiplex PCR, while the TCRdb copy is restricted to in-frame clones and leaves out a portion. The sample carries approximately 140,000 clones, around 90% recorded once. Germline CDR1 is LGHDT and CDR2 is YNNKEL (reference sequence). The CDR3 has 15 amino acids. V lost 0 bases and J lost 6, with 14 bases in between. The material sequenced was peripheral blood, taken 28 days after the second dose of the MenACWY control vaccine. The chain has TRBV3-1 (or the pseudogene TRBV3-2) and TRBJ1-2; D is unresolved. The receptor's source is an adult who received the MenACWY meningococcal vaccine as a control. The CDR3 DNA is TGTGCCAGCAGCCAAGATATGGCAGATGGGGATGGCTACACCTTC. This encodes CASSQDMADGDGYTF.